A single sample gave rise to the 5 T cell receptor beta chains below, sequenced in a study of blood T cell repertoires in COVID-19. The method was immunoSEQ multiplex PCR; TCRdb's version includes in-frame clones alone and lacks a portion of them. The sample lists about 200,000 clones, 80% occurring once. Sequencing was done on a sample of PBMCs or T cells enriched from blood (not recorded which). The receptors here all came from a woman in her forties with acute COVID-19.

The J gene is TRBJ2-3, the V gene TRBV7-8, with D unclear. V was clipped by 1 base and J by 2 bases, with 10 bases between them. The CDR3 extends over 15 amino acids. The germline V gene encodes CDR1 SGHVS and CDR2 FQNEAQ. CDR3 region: CASSLGASYTDTQYF. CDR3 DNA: TGTGCCAGCAGCTTAGGGGCGTCTTACACAGATACGCAGTATTTT.

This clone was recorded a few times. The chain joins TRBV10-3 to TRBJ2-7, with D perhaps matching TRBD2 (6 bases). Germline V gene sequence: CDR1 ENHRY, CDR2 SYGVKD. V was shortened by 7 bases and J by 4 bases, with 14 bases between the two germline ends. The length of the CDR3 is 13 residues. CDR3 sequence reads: CAIKGGEPYEQYF. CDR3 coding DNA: TGTGCCATCAAGGGCGGGGAGCCATACGAGCAGTACTTC.

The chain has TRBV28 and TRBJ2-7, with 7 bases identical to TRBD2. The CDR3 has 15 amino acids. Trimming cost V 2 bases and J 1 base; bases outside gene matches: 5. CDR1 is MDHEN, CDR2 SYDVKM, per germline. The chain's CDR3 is CASSLSRAGSYEQYF. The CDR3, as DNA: TGTGCCAGCAGTTTAAGTCGAGCGGGGTCCTACGAGCAGTACTTC.

CDR3: CASSFQAGVGYNEQFF. The CDR3 DNA reads as TGTGCCAGCAGCTTCCAAGCGGGAGTCGGGTACAATGAGCAGTTCTTC. The chain links TRBV7-2 to TRBJ2-1, with TRBD2 matching over 8 bases. V was pared by 3 bases and J by 4 bases, with 8 bases of the junction left unmatched. This CDR3 region has 16 residues. The V gene's germline CDR1 is SGHTA and CDR2 FQGNSA.

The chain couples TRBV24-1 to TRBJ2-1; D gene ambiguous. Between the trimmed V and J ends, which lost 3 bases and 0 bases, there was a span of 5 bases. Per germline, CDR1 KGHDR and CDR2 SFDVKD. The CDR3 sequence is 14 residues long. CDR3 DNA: TGTGCCACCAGTGATAGCACCTCCTACAATGAGCAGTTCTTC. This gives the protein CATSDSTSYNEQFF.